This T cell receptor beta chain was obtained from a study of cytomegalovirus exposure and HLA in healthy donors. Study-wide points: The classifier was said to identify cytomegalovirus status with high specificity and sensitivity.

As concerns this clone: Its antigen is not identified.

The CDR3 sequence is 18 residues long. Germline loops: CDR1 MDHEN, CDR2 SYDVKM. The ends lost 5 bases at V and 10 bases at J; junction bases unmatched: 17. Primers for the PCR totalled 60 Vbeta and 13 Jbeta. Sequencing was performed with immunoSEQ multiplex PCR; in TCRdb, only in-frame clones are kept and a portion is missing. The sample has tens of thousands of clones; roughly 78% are singletons. This TCR came from a male donor in good health and CMV-seropositive. The chain couples TRBV28 to TRBJ2-1; 13 positions match TRBD2. The sample was PBMCs. CDR3 DNA sequence: TGTGCCAGCAGTCCTCTGATCGGACTAGCGGGGGTTGCTGGGGAGCAGTTCTTC. Encoded protein: CASSPLIGLAGVAGEQFF. The full variable domain, its missing parts supplied by reference TRBV28 and TRBJ2-1, is DVKVTQSSRYLVKRTGEKVFLECVQDMDHENMFWYRQDPGLGLRLIYFSYDVKMKEKGDIPEGYSVSREKKERFSLILESASTNQTSMYLCASSPLIGLAGVAGEQFFGPGTRLTVL.